This T cell receptor (beta chain) was found in a study of Graves' ophthalmopathy and Graves' hyperthyroidism. Trimming took off 0 bases at V and 1 base at J, with 9 bases between the two ends. The CDR3 covers 15 residues. This clonotype was counted many times. Amplification of the TCR beta CDR3 regions used RNA transcripts (as template). HTBI-primed first-round RT-PCR preceded second-round multiplex PCR. One entry per CDR3 protein results from TCRdb running MiXCR on the multiplex PCR reads. This table holds about half a million distinct CDR3 sequences, around 15% found once. The clonotype originates from a woman in her thirties with Graves' ophthalmopathy. Sequencing was carried out using blood. This rearrangement joins TRBV12-3 or TRBV12-4 to TRBJ1-1; maybe TRBD1 (6 bases). In nucleotides, the CDR3 is TGTGCCAGCAGTTTAGCGCGGGGGGCGAACACTGAAGCTTTCTTT. Its translation is CASSLARGANTEAFF.